The clone carrying this T cell receptor beta chain was picked up a small number of times. Germline assignment: CDR1 ENHRY and CDR2 SYGVKD. The CDR3 covers 15 residues. V lost 6 bases and J lost 2, with 16 bases in between. The data were taken from a study of T cells after yellow fever vaccination. MiXCR, run by TCRdb on the 5' RACE reads, gives a single entry per CDR3 protein. The table records 50,000 or so distinct CDR3 sequences, approximately 6.6% of them present only once. This chain joins TRBV10-3 and TRBJ1-2; a possible D gene is TRBD1 (5 bases). This TCR was sampled from a man between 18 and 35 years old who received the YFV17D yellow fever vaccine. The specimen was CD8+ T cells not binding an NS4B(214-222) dextramer, sorted from PBMCs, collected 35 to 50 days after the first yellow fever vaccination. The CDR3 protein is CAIRGGVETNYGYTF. In DNA, the CDR3 is TGTGCCATCAGGGGAGGGGTGGAGACGAACTATGGCTACACCTTC.